This record covers a single T cell receptor (beta chain). Its matching antigen is unknown. Clones were sequenced by immunoSEQ multiplex PCR, and TCRdb holds only the in-frame ones, with some missing. The sample yields around 60,000 clones, less than 96% seen once. The sample belongs to a study of cytomegalovirus exposure and HLA in healthy donors. Overall study: Per a later analysis, the roughly 690 first-cohort and approximately 120 validation repertoires shared one platform. Study-wide findings and caveats: Most TCRs appeared rarely, but some public TCRs recurred in many donors. Cytomegalovirus-associated status was assigned to 150 or so TCR beta chains.

This CDR3 region has 15 residues. V lost 4 bases and J 6 bases, leaving 16 bases between the germline ends. CDR1 is SGHTA, CDR2 FQGNSA, per germline. The donors formed part of the roughly 110-subject validation cohort, distinct from the roughly 640-subject first cohort. Source material: PBMCs. The chain is built from TRBV7-2 and TRBJ2-1; D is unresolved. This sequence was found in a woman younger than 35 in good health and CMV-seronegative. This chain's CDR3 is CASSSPSTLSNEQFF. Written as DNA, the CDR3 is TGTGCCAGCAGCTCACCCTCTACCCTCTCCAATGAGCAGTTCTTC.